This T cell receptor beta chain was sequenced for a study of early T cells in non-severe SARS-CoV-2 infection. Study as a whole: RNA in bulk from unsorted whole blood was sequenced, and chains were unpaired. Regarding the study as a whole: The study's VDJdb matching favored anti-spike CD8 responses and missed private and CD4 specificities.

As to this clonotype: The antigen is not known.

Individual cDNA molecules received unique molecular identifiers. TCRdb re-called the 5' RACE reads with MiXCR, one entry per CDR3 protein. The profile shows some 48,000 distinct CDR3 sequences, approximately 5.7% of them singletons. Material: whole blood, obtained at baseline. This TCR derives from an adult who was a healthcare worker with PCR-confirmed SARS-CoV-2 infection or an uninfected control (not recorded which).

CDR3 nucleotide sequence: TGCGCCAGCAGGACGGGACAGTTGAACACTGAAGCTTTCTTT. Its protein product is CASRTGQLNTEAFF. This chain connects TRBV5-1 to TRBJ1-1; TRBD1 aligns across 7 bases. Germline CDR1 reads SGHRS; CDR2 reads YFSETQ. V shed 5 bases, J shed 0 bases, and the junction held 4 bases outside the gene matches. The CDR3 sequence is 14 residues long.